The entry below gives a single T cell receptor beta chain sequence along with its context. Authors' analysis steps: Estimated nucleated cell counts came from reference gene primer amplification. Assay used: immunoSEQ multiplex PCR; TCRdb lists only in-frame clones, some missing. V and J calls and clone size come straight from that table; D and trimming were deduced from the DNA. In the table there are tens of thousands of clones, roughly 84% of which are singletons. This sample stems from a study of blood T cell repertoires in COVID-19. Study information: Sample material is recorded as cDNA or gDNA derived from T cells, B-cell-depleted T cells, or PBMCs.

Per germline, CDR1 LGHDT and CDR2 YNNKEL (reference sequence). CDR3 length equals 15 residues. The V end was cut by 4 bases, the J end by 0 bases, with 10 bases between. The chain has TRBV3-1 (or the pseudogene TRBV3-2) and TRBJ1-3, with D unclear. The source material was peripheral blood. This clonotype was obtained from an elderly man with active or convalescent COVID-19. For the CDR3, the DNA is TGTGCCAGCAGCCGGAATGACAACTCTGGAAACACCATATATTTT. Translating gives CASSRNDNSGNTIYF.